Listed here is a single T cell receptor (beta chain). Antigen specificity is unknown. According to the study, genomic DNA was the template for TCR beta VDJ and CDR3 profiling. MiXCR was run by TCRdb on the reads, yielding one entry per CDR3 protein. The repertoire includes under 250,000 distinct CDR3 sequences, more than 40% of them detected once, and over 7.5% sits in the top ten. This record belongs to a study of CD8+CD57+ T cells in acquired aplastic anemia. Turning to the study itself: The study obtained an average of roughly 2.9 ug of DNA from sorted CD4+ and CD8+ cells. Study observations and caveats: Shared by patients and controls, 25 to 35 CD8+ CDR3s were abundant in patients.

V lost 5 bases and J 0 bases, leaving 10 bases between the germline ends. CDR1 SEHNR and CDR2 FQNEAQ come from the germline V gene (reference sequence). The CDR3 loop spans 14 amino acids. Patients selected for sequencing had displayed CD8+CD57+ cell expansion by flow cytometry. Severe acquired aplastic anemia affected all patients. By the time of blood sampling, patients had still received no therapy. The chain recombines TRBV7-9 with TRBJ2-5; a possible D gene is TRBD2 (6 bases). Sequenced: sorted CD4+, CD8+, or CD8+CD57+ T cells (not recorded which) from PBMCs. This clonotype originated in a human donor with aplastic anemia. CDR3 sequence: CASSLREHQETQYF. The CDR3 coding sequence is TGTGCCAGCAGCCTCCGGGAGCACCAAGAGACCCAGTACTTC.